This T cell receptor beta chain appears in the sequencing data of a study of vaccination and CD4 T cells after COVID-19. Treatment defined: roughly 10-day PBMC culture with coronavirus spike peptide pools or control peptides (ViraFEST assay). Trimming took 5 bases from V and 5 from J, leaving 9 bases between them. This CDR3 has 13 amino acids. In regard to this clonotype: The antigen is unknown.

CD4+ T cells that had been cultured provided DNA sequenced with the Oncomine TCR Beta short-read assay. TCRdb itself ran the PCR reads through MiXCR, one entry per CDR3 protein. The table shows some 8,300 distinct CDR3 sequences, with roughly 70% occurring only once. This receptor was taken from a human donor who had recovered from COVID-19. The specimen sequenced was CD4+ T cells from blood, cultured in vitro. The V and J genes are TRBV12-3 or TRBV12-4 and TRBJ2-2; D possibly corresponds to TRBD2 (6 bases). CDR3 amino acids: CASSMGLTGELFF. DNA for the CDR3: TGTGCCAGCAGTATGGGACTTACCGGGGAGCTGTTTTTT.